Following are 21 T cell receptor beta chains from one sample sequenced in a study of T-cell reconstitution after alpha-beta-depleted transplantation in children. Study results and limitations: Counts and diversity of T cells one year after transplant came mostly from newly produced T cells.

During its preparation, the TCRbeta library received unique molecular identifiers. Via MiXCR, TCRdb re-called the PCR reads, giving one row per CDR3 protein. The data contain about 300,000 distinct CDR3 sequences, over 7% of them singletons. Their target antigens are unknown. Sequencing used peripheral blood, obtained 360 days after TCRalphabeta/CD19-depleted stem cell transplant. These receptors originate from a female patient aged 2-9 years who had a stem cell transplant for Fanconi anemia, so the T cells may come from the graft donor.

The table lists this clonotype with many counts. The rearrangement links TRBV7-2 to TRBJ2-7; D unclear. This CDR3 comprises 13 residues. CDR1 SGHTA and CDR2 FQGNSA come from the germline V gene. V was shortened by 5 bases and J by 0 bases, with 8 bases between the two germline ends. CDR3 protein: CASSPEISYEQYF. The CDR3 bases are TGTGCCAGCAGCCCAGAGATCTCCTACGAGCAGTACTTC.

This clonotype was seen many times. The chain has TRBV6-5 and TRBJ2-1; D not certain. This CDR3 comprises 11 residues. V was clipped by 4 bases and J by 7 bases, with 5 bases between them. CDR1 is MNHEY and CDR2 is SVGAGI in the germline V gene. CDR3 coding DNA: TGTGCCAGCAGTTTTAGGAATGAGCAGTTCTTC. Translated: CASSFRNEQFF.

This clonotype was seen many times. This chain uses TRBV20-1 with TRBJ2-6, with TRBD1 matching 9 bases. The CDR3 is made up of 19 amino acids. After removal of 1 base from V and 0 bases from J, the junction contained 10 bases not matched to a gene. The germline CDR1 and CDR2 sequences are DFQATT and SNEGSKA (reference sequence). Written as DNA, the CDR3 is TGCAGTGCTAGAGGGCGACAGGGGGGGATCCTCTCTGGGGCCAACGTCCTGACTTTC. Its translation is CSARGRQGGILSGANVLTF.

The chain joins TRBV18 to TRBJ2-6; 10 bases align to TRBD1. Trimming removed 3 bases from V and 2 bases from J; junction bases left unmatched: 10. Germline V gene lookup returns CDR1 KGHSH and CDR2 LQKENI. This CDR3 spans 19 amino acids. The CDR3 loop reads CASSPLGTGEPAGANVLTF. The DNA for the CDR3 is TGTGCCAGCTCACCGCTCGGGACAGGGGAACCGGCTGGGGCCAACGTCCTGACTTTC.

In its sample, this clonotype was seen many times. V gene TRBV29-1 combines with J gene TRBJ2-1, with D perhaps matching TRBD2 (6 bases). Trimming removed 4 bases from V and 7 bases from J, with 26 bases in between. The germline V gene encodes CDR1 SQVTM and CDR2 ANQGSEA. The CDR3 contains 17 residues. DNA for the CDR3: TGCAGCGTTGTTCCGTTGGTTCGAGGGACTTTTTCTAATGAGCAGTTCTTC. This gives the protein CSVVPLVRGTFSNEQFF.

Many counts were recorded for this clonotype. The chain has TRBV20-1 and TRBJ2-7; 12 nucleotides match TRBD2. The V gene's germline CDR1 is DFQATT and CDR2 SNEGSKA (reference sequence). The V and J ends lost 0 bases and 7 bases, in that order; junction bases with no gene match: 10. The CDR3 spans 16 residues. The CDR3 is CSARDPSGGESEEQYF. The CDR3 DNA follows: TGCAGTGCTAGAGATCCTAGCGGGGGGGAATCGGAAGAGCAGTACTTC.

Many counts were recorded for this clonotype. The chain joins TRBV12-3 or TRBV12-4 to TRBJ2-1, with a possible D match to TRBD1 (5 bases). Trimming left V 5 bases short and J 12 bases short, with 11 bases between. CDR3 length equals 11 residues. CDR3 in DNA: TGTGCCAGCAGTCGAACAGGACGGCAGTTCTTC. It encodes CASSRTGRQFF.

The CDR3 is CASSFQTGLREAFF. The CDR3 region has the DNA TGTGCCAGCAGCTTCCAGACAGGGCTCCGGGAAGCTTTCTTT. The chain employs TRBV7-2 and TRBJ1-1; 7 bases agree with TRBD1. The CDR3 is made up of 14 amino acids. The germline gives CDR1 SGHTA, CDR2 FQGNSA. V was clipped by 3 bases and J by 8 bases; unmatched bases: 9. Looking up the rest from reference TRBV7-2 and TRBJ1-1 gives the full variable domain: GAGVSQSPSNKVTEKGKDVELRCDPISGHTALYWYRQSLGQGLEFLIYFQGNSAPDKSGLPSDRFSAERTGGSVSTLTIQRTQQEDSAVYLCASSFQTGLREAFFGQGTRLTVV.

At least ten counts were recorded for this clonotype. The V gene is TRBV29-1, the J gene TRBJ2-1, with TRBD2 identical over 7 bases. V was pared by 5 bases and J by 1 base, with 5 bases of the junction left unmatched. CDR1 is SQVTM, CDR2 ANQGSEA, per germline. CDR3 length: 14 amino acids. The CDR3: CSVRGGGSYNEQFF. DNA of the CDR3: TGCAGCGTTCGTGGGGGGGGGTCCTACAATGAGCAGTTCTTC.

V is TRBV19 and J is TRBJ1-5; 7 positions agree with TRBD1. Germline-derived CDR1 and CDR2 are LNHDA and SQIVND (reference sequence). The CDR3 sequence is 17 residues long. The V and J ends lost 5 bases and 0 bases, in that order; junction bases with no gene match: 10. The CDR3 loop is CASSLTSGTDSNQPQHF. The CDR3 DNA follows: TGTGCCAGTAGTCTCACCTCCGGGACAGATAGCAATCAGCCCCAGCATTTT.

The chain uses TRBV18 and TRBJ2-1; 8 nucleotides align to TRBD1. The trim removed 2 bases at V and 0 bases at J, leaving 6 bases unmatched. The CDR3 extends over 17 amino acids. Per the germline V gene, CDR1 is KGHSH and CDR2 is LQKENI. Written as DNA, the CDR3 is TGTGCCAGCTCACCAAGGACAGGGAGTATCTCCTACAATGAGCAGTTCTTC. Amino acid sequence: CASSPRTGSISYNEQFF. The variable domain in full, completed from reference TRBV18 and TRBJ2-1, reads NAGVMQNPRHLVRRRGQEARLRCSPMKGHSHVYWYRQLPEEGLKFMVYLQKENIIDESGMPKERFSAEFPKEGPSILRIQQVVRGDSAAYFCASSPRTGSISYNEQFFGPGTRLTVL.

This clonotype appeared many times. The chain carries TRBV6-4 and TRBJ2-2; D is ambiguous. The ends were cut back, 3 bases at V and 1 base at J, with 15 bases in the middle. CDR3 size: 17 residues. Germline values: CDR1 MRHNA, CDR2 SNTAGT. For the CDR3, the DNA is TGTGCCAGCAGTGAAGTAATTTCGTTACAGAACACCGGGGAGCTGTTTTTT. Protein: CASSEVISLQNTGELFF.

Here the CDR3 DNA reads TGTGCCAGCAGGGAAACAGATACGCAGTATTTT. Residues: CASRETDTQYF. V usage is TRBV6-5 and J usage is TRBJ2-3; D uncertain. The CDR3 has 11 amino acids. V lost 6 bases and J lost 3, with 4 bases in between. The germline V gene encodes CDR1 MNHEY and CDR2 SVGAGI.

The V call is TRBV7-2, the J call TRBJ2-1, with 10 bases matching TRBD2. Germline loops: CDR1 SGHTA, CDR2 FQGNSA. Trimming at V came to 5 bases and at J to 9 bases, leaving 10 bases not matched to a gene. The CDR3 length is 15 residues. CDR3 loop: CTSSKERGGRVEQFF. The CDR3 DNA reads TGTACCAGCAGCAAAGAGCGGGGGGGACGGGTTGAGCAGTTCTTC.

This clonotype turned up a few times. The rearrangement uses TRBV20-1 and TRBJ2-3, with TRBD1 identical over 7 bases. The CDR3 consists of 15 residues. V lost 0 bases, J lost 0 bases, and 3 bases stayed unmatched. Germline values: CDR1 DFQATT, CDR2 SNEGSKA (reference sequence). CDR3 coding DNA: TGCAGTGCTAGAGATGGACAGGCAAGCACAGATACGCAGTATTTT. Its protein product is CSARDGQASTDTQYF.

In its sample, this clonotype was seen many times. The genes are TRBV15 and TRBJ2-2; D tentatively fits TRBD1 or TRBD2 (6 bases each). V lost 0 bases and J 6 bases, leaving 11 bases between the germline ends. The CDR3 is made up of 15 amino acids. CDR1 LNHNV and CDR2 YYDKDF come from the germline V gene (reference sequence). CDR3 coding DNA: TGTGCCACCAGCAGAGATTCGGGGGCCCCCGGGGAGCTGTTTTTT. Its protein is CATSRDSGAPGELFF.

This clonotype was counted only a few times. V and J are TRBV6-2 or TRBV6-3 and TRBJ2-7; 9 bases agree with TRBD1. The CDR3 sequence is 15 residues long. The V segment lost 6 bases and the J segment 1 base; nucleotides outside the gene matches: 7. Germline assignment: CDR1 MNHEY and CDR2 SVGEGT. The CDR3 bases are TGTGCCAGCAGCCTAACAGGGGGCGCTTCCTACGAGCAGTACTTC. It is translated as CASSLTGGASYEQYF.

This clonotype occurred a few times. CDR3 in DNA: TGTGCCAGCAGCCCTCGACAGACGAGCACAGATACGCAGTATTTT. As protein: CASSPRQTSTDTQYF. The V gene is TRBV7-9, the J gene TRBJ2-3; D might be TRBD1 (5 bases). The germline V gene encodes CDR1 SEHNR and CDR2 FQNEAQ (reference sequence). The CDR3 runs to 15 residues. The V gene lost 5 bases and the J gene lost 0 bases, with 12 bases spanning the gap.

The chain carries TRBV11-2 and TRBJ2-3; D remains ambiguous. CDR3 size: 14 residues. V lost 0 bases, J lost 7 bases, and 11 bases lay in between. The germline CDR1 and CDR2 sequences are SGHAT and FQNNGV. The CDR3 DNA sequence: TGTGCCAGCAGCTTAGATGGGGTCTCAAATACGCAGTATTTT. It codes for CASSLDGVSNTQYF. Supplemented by reference TRBV11-2 and TRBJ2-3, the full variable domain reads EAGVAQSPRYKIIEKRQSVAFWCNPISGHATLYWYQQILGQGPKLLIQFQNNGVVDDSQLPKDRFSAERLKGVDSTLKIQPAKLEDSAVYLCASSLDGVSNTQYFGPGTRLTVL.

This clonotype was observed at least ten times. The rearrangement links TRBV20-1 to TRBJ2-3; unclear D gene. Per the germline V gene, CDR1 is DFQATT and CDR2 is SNEGSKA (reference sequence). The CDR3 contains 13 residues. Trimming left V 0 bases short and J 0 bases short, with 4 bases between. CDR3 nucleotides: TGCAGTGCTAGAGATAGCAGCACAGATACGCAGTATTTT. Its protein is CSARDSSTDTQYF.

The rearrangement uses TRBV20-1 and TRBJ2-7; a weak D match, TRBD2 (7 bases). The germline CDR1 and CDR2 sequences are DFQATT and SNEGSKA (reference sequence). This CDR3 has 14 amino acids. V lost 5 bases, J lost 6 bases, and 20 bases lay in between. CDR3 amino acids: CSAGARGGAREQYF. As DNA, the CDR3 is TGCAGTGCTGGTGCGAGGGGGGGGGCCCGCGAGCAGTACTTC.